This TCR beta chain was recovered during a study of T-cell memory formation after mild COVID-19. Each CDR3 protein gets one entry after TCRdb re-called the 5' RACE reads with MiXCR. The table shows tens of thousands of distinct CDR3 sequences, with 7.3% occurring only once. The CDR3 loop spans 17 amino acids. V dropped 3 bases and J dropped 8; count of bases not matched to a gene: 12. Germline V gene data show CDR1 as MGHRA and CDR2 as YSYEKL. The genes are TRBV4-1 and TRBJ2-1; 11 bases agree with TRBD2. This TCR was recovered from a man aged 18 to 29 who had mild COVID-19 (a few samples of this study predate the infection). Cell type and time point are not known. Specimen: PBMCs or a T cell subset sorted from them (not recorded which). For the CDR3, the DNA is TGCGCCAGCAGCCACCTACGACTAGCGGGGCTAGTGGATGAGCAGTTCTTC. This codes for CASSHLRLAGLVDEQFF.